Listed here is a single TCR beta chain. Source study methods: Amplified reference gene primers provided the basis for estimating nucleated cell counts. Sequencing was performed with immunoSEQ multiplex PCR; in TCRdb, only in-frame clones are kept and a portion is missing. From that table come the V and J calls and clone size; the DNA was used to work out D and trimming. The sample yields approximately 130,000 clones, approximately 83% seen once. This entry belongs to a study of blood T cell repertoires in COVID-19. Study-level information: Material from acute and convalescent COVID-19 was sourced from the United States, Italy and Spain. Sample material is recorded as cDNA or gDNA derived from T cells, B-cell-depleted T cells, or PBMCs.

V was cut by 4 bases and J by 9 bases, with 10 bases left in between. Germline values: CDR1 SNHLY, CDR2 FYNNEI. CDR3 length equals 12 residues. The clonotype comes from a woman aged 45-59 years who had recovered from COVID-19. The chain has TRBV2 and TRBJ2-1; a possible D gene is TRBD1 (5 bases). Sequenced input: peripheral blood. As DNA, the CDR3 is TGTGCCAGCAGTGGTGGGGCTGGTGAGCAGTTCTTC. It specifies CASSGGAGEQFF. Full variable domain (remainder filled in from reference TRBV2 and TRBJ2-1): EPEVTQTPSHQVTQMGQEVILRCVPISNHLYFYWYRQILGQKVEFLVSFYNNEISEKSEIFDDQFSVERPDGSNFTLKIRSTKLEDSAMYFCASSGGAGEQFFGPGTRLTVL.